These 15 T cell receptor beta chains share one sample of origin, sequenced in a study of CD4+ T cells in melanoma. Produced via immunoSEQ multiplex PCR; TCRdb's table is partial and in-frame only. Among approximately 10,000 clones listed, roughly two thirds were seen once. The sample consisted of cells from a culture (not recorded whether cultured in vitro). These receptors all stem from a human donor with melanoma.

The chain carries TRBV7-8 and TRBJ2-2; TRBD1 is a possible D gene (6 bases). Germline V lookup: CDR1 SGHVS, CDR2 FQNEAQ. The CDR3 length is 14 residues. V was clipped by 6 bases and J by 5 bases, with 13 bases between them. The CDR3, as DNA: TGTGCCAGCAGGCAGGGTCAGGGGACCGGGGAGCTGTTTTTT. This translates into CASRQGQGTGELFF.

This CDR3 reads CASSMGTGGHTEAFF. The CDR3 nucleotides read TGTGCCAGTAGTATGGGTACAGGGGGTCACACTGAAGCTTTCTTT. The J gene is TRBJ1-1, the V gene TRBV19; 8 bases match TRBD1. Germline-derived CDR1 and CDR2 are LNHDA and SQIVND (reference sequence). V shed 3 bases and J 3 bases; nucleotides not matched to a gene: 6. CDR3 length: 15 residues.

The V call is TRBV5-1, the J call TRBJ2-5; 8 nucleotides match TRBD2. Unmatched junction bases numbered 8, after V lost 0 bases and J lost 1 base. Per the germline V gene, CDR1 is SGHRS and CDR2 is YFSETQ. CDR3 size: 17 residues. CDR3 DNA sequence: TGCGCCAGCAGCTTGGGGGCAGCGGGAGCTTCCCAAGAGACCCAGTACTTC. This encodes CASSLGAAGASQETQYF.

The chain is built from TRBV5-6 and TRBJ2-7, with 8 bases fitting TRBD1. Germline values: CDR1 SGHDT, CDR2 YYEEEE. V was pared by 1 base and J by 0 bases, with 3 bases of the junction left unmatched. The CDR3 has 15 amino acids. The CDR3 DNA is TGTGCCAGCAGCTTGACAGGGGGTTTCTCCTACGAGCAGTACTTC. Translated, it gives CASSLTGGFSYEQYF.

This chain links TRBV6-1 with TRBJ1-1; D remains unclear. The V end was cut by 2 bases, the J end by 1 base, with 8 bases between. CDR3 length equals 14 residues. In germline, CDR1 is MNHNS, CDR2 SASEGT. CDR3 region: CASSEIRGNTEAFF. CDR3 nucleotide sequence: TGTGCCAGCAGTGAAATTCGGGGGAACACTGAAGCTTTCTTT.

The chain couples TRBV2 to TRBJ2-3; D uncertain. Germline values: CDR1 SNHLY, CDR2 FYNNEI. Trimming left V 2 bases short and J 3 bases short, with 12 bases between. The CDR3 covers 15 residues. The CDR3 here is CASSEPIMGTDTQYF. The CDR3 coding sequence is TGTGCCAGCAGTGAACCTATTATGGGAACAGATACGCAGTATTTT.

The chain combines TRBV2 with TRBJ1-5, with TRBD1 matching over 7 bases. This CDR3 is built from 14 residues. V lost 3 bases to trimming and J lost 6 bases; unmatched junction nucleotides: 5. Germline loops: CDR1 SNHLY, CDR2 FYNNEI. This CDR3 reads CASSEGQYGQPQHF. CDR3 DNA: TGTGCCAGCAGTGAGGGACAGTACGGTCAGCCCCAGCATTTT.

The chain's CDR3 is CASSQRLAGAQETQYF. For the CDR3, the DNA is TGCGCCAGCAGCCAAAGACTAGCGGGGGCCCAAGAGACCCAGTACTTC. The V gene is TRBV4-1, the J gene TRBJ2-5, with 12 nucleotides matching TRBD2. This CDR3 has 16 residues. Germline CDR1 MGHRA, CDR2 YSYEKL. V lost 2 bases and J lost 1; bases outside the gene matches: 2.

The genes are TRBV29-1 and TRBJ2-7; TRBD1 aligns across 12 bases. CDR3 length: 13 residues. Trimming at V came to 6 bases and at J to 6 bases, leaving 6 bases not matched to a gene. The germline V gene encodes CDR1 SQVTM and CDR2 ANQGSEA. The CDR3, as DNA: TGCAGCGTGACGGGACAGGGGGCACGCGAGCAGTACTTC. This encodes CSVTGQGAREQYF.

In its sample, this clone was seen once. V gene TRBV19 combines with J gene TRBJ1-3; D is possibly TRBD1 (6 bases). This CDR3 is 16 amino acids long. V was clipped by 3 bases and J by 0 bases, with 12 bases between them. Germline lookup yields CDR1 LNHDA and CDR2 SQIVND (reference sequence). The CDR3 DNA sequence: TGTGCCAGTAGTATCTCAGGGGACGACTCTGGAAACACCATATATTTT. Translation: CASSISGDDSGNTIYF.

The chain recombines TRBV5-1 with TRBJ1-2, with D maybe TRBD1 (5 bases). In germline, CDR1 is SGHRS, CDR2 YFSETQ. The CDR3 extends over 15 amino acids. Trimming removed 5 bases at V and 1 base at J, with 15 bases between. This CDR3 reads CASRPVGRGNYGYTF. The CDR3 DNA sequence: TGCGCCAGCAGGCCTGTGGGGCGGGGTAACTATGGCTACACCTTC.

V and J are TRBV2 and TRBJ1-3; D might be TRBD1 (5 bases). Deletions cut 9 bases from V and 0 bases from J, with 12 bases between. The CDR3 extends over 14 amino acids. CDR1 and CDR2 (germline): SNHLY, FYNNEI. CDR3 loop: CASKGATSGNTIYF. CDR3 nucleotides: TGTGCCAGTAAAGGGGCCACCTCTGGAAACACCATATATTTT. The variable domain in full, with the rest retrieved from reference TRBV2 and TRBJ1-3, is EPEVTQTPSHQVTQMGQEVILRCVPISNHLYFYWYRQILGQKVEFLVSFYNNEISEKSEIFDDQFSVERPDGSNFTLKIRSTKLEDSAMYFCASKGATSGNTIYFGEGSWLTVV.

The gene calls are TRBV9 and TRBJ2-1; 14 nucleotides match TRBD2. This CDR3 is 19 amino acids long. Trimming cost V 4 bases and J 10 bases; bases outside gene matches: 19. Germline CDR1 SGDLS, CDR2 YYNGEE. CDR3: CASSPRTSGGPLETREQFF. The CDR3 nucleotides are TGTGCCAGCAGCCCCAGGACTAGCGGGGGGCCCTTAGAGACACGCGAGCAGTTCTTC. Using reference TRBV9 and TRBJ2-1 for the parts outside the CDR3, the full variable domain is DSGVTQTPKHLITATGQRVTLRCSPRSGDLSVYWYQQSLDQGLQFLIQYYNGEERAKGNILERFSAQQFPDLHSELNLSSLELGDSALYFCASSPRTSGGPLETREQFFGPGTRLTVL.

A single count supports this clone. The chain links TRBV13 to TRBJ2-2, with D maybe TRBD2 (7 bases). The germline V gene has CDR1 PRHDT and CDR2 FYEKMQ (reference sequence). This CDR3 contains 16 residues. V shed 4 bases and J shed 6 bases, with 18 bases lying between them. CDR3 sequence (DNA): TGTGCCAGCAGCTCCCCCCGGGGGGCCGTATCCGGGGAGCTGTTTTTT. Protein: CASSSPRGAVSGELFF.

This sequence joins TRBV6-5 and TRBJ1-1, with D possibly TRBD1 on 5 matching bases. Germline CDR1 reads MNHEY; CDR2 reads SVGAGI. The CDR3 spans 15 residues. Between the trimmed V and J ends, which lost 0 bases and 1 base, there was a span of 9 bases. The CDR3 DNA reads as TGTGCCAGCAGTTACTCGTGGGGGACGAACACTGAAGCTTTCTTT. Protein: CASSYSWGTNTEAFF.